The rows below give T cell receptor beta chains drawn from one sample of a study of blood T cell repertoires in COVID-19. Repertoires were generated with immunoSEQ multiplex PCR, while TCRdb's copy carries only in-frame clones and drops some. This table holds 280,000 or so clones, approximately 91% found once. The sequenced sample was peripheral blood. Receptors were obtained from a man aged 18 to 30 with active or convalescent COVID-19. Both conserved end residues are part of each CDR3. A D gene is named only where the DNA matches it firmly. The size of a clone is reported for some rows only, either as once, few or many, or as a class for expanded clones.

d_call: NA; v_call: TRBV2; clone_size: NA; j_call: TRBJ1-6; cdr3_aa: CASSFVQYRNSPLHF; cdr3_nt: TGTGCCAGCAGTTTTGTACAGTACAGAAATTCACCCCTCCACTTT
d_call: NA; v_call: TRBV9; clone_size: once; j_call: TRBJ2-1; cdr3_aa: CASTKEGTANEQFF; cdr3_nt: TGTGCCAGCACCAAAGAAGGAACAGCTAATGAGCAGTTCTTC
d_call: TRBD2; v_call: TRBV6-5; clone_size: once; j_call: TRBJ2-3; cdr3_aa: CASGLAGVDTQYF; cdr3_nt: TGTGCCAGCGGTTTAGCGGGTGTAGATACGCAGTATTTT
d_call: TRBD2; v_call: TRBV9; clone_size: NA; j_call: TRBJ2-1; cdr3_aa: CASSINMIAGDNEQFF; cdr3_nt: TGTGCCAGCAGCATCAACATGATAGCGGGGGACAATGAGCAGTTCTTC
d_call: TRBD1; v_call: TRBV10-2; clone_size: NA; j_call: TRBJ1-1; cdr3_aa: CASKEGGRNTEAFF; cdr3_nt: TGCGCCAGCAAGGAAGGGGGCCGGAACACTGAAGCTTTCTTT
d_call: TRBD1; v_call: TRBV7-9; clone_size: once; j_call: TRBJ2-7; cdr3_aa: CASSLHRQGAFHEQYF; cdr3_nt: TGTGCCAGCAGCTTGCACCGACAGGGGGCCTTCCACGAGCAGTACTTC
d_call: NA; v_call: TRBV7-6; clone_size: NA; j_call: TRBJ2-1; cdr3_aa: CASSPTRVGNEQFF; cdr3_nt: TGTGCCAGCAGCCCGACGAGGGTTGGAAATGAGCAGTTCTTC
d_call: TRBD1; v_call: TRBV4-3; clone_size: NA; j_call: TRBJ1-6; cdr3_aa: CASRPGTGSSPLHF; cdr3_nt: TGCGCCAGCAGACCTGGGACAGGGAGTTCACCCCTCCACTTT
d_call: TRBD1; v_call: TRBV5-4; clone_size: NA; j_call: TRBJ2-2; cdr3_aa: CASSSRTGGNTGELFF; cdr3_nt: TGTGCCAGCAGCTCCAGGACAGGGGGCAACACCGGGGAGCTGTTTTTT
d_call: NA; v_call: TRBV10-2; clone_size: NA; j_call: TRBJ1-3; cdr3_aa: CASGDGSSGNTIYF; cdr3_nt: TGCGCCAGCGGGGACGGGAGCTCTGGAAACACCATATATTTT